This T cell receptor beta chain derives from a study of T cell responses to AZD1222 COVID-19 vaccine. Clones were read by immunoSEQ multiplex PCR, and TCRdb kept only the in-frame ones, dropping some. The profile shows more than 150,000 clones, about nine tenths of them singletons. Germline-derived CDR1 and CDR2 are SGDLS and YYNGEE. CDR3 length equals 12 residues. V shed 4 bases and J shed 7 bases, with 11 bases lying between them. About this clone: Antigen: not known.

Study conclusions and caveats: Among AZD1222 vaccinees, only six or seven were seropositive at baseline. Of spike-specific TCRs, nearly half reportedly target regions left unmutated in variants. Repertoire sampling occurred only after the peak T cell response. Spike-specific TCR breadth rose after two AZD1222 doses, and depth rose as well.

The origin of this receptor is an adult in good health. The rearrangement uses TRBV9 and TRBJ1-2; a possible D gene is TRBD1 (5 bases). Sequenced material: peripheral blood, taken on day 0 of AZD1222 vaccination. The CDR3 reads CASSSAGTGYTF. The CDR3 coding sequence is TGTGCCAGCAGCTCTGCGGGGACTGGCTACACCTTC.